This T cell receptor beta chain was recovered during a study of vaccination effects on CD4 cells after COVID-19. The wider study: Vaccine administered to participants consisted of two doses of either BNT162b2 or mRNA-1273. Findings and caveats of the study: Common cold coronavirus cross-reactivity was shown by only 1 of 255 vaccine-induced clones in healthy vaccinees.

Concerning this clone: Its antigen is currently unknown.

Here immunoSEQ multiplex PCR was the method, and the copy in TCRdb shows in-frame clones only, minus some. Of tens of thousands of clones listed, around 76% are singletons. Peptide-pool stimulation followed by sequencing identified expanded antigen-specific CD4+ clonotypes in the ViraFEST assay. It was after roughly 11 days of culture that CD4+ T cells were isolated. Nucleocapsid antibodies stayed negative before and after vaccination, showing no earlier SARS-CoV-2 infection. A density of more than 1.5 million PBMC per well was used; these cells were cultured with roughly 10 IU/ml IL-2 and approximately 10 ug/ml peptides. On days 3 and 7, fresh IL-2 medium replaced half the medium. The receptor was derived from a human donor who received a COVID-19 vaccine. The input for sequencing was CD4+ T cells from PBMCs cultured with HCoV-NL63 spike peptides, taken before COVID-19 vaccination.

The CDR3, as DNA: TGTGCCAGCAGCCCACAGGGGGCAAACAATCAGCCCCAGCATTTT. Translated: CASSPQGANNQPQHF. V gene TRBV3-1 (or the pseudogene TRBV3-2) combines with J gene TRBJ1-5, with TRBD1 identical over 9 bases. The CDR3 is 15 residues long. CDR1 is LGHDT, CDR2 YNNKEL, per germline (reference sequence). The V segment lost 4 bases and the J segment 3 bases; nucleotides outside the gene matches: 4.